What follows are 29 T cell receptor beta chains derived from one specimen sequenced in a study of cytomegalovirus exposure and HLA in healthy donors. Sequenced by immunoSEQ multiplex PCR; TCRdb stores in-frame clones only, minus some. The repertoire has approximately 65,000 clones, approximately 97% of them found once; the top ten carry around 2.5%. The material sequenced was PBMCs. The receptors shown here come from a man between 18 and 35 years old in good health and CMV-seronegative.

This chain connects TRBV15 to TRBJ1-5; TRBD1 matches 9 bases. V was clipped by 2 bases and J by 7 bases; unmatched bases: 9. The CDR3 totals 16 residues. Germline V gene data show CDR1 as LNHNV and CDR2 as YYDKDF (reference sequence). This chain's CDR3 is CATSRSSGQGRQPQHF. The CDR3 region has the DNA TGTGCCACCAGCAGATCCTCGGGACAGGGCAGACAGCCCCAGCATTTT.

This clone appeared once. The J gene is TRBJ2-1, the V gene TRBV7-9; 9 positions agree with TRBD2. The CDR3 is made up of 15 amino acids. The V and J ends lost 1 base and 9 bases, in that order; junction bases with no gene match: 7. CDR1 and CDR2 from the germline V gene are SEHNR and FQNEAQ (reference sequence). CDR3 amino acids: CASSLVSREGIEQFF. The CDR3 coding sequence is TGTGCCAGCAGCTTAGTGTCGCGGGAGGGCATTGAGCAGTTCTTC.

This clone was seen just once. V gene TRBV10-3 combines with J gene TRBJ1-3; D not resolved. Per the germline V gene, CDR1 is ENHRY and CDR2 is SYGVKD. CDR3 length: 13 amino acids. The V and J ends lost 11 bases and 0 bases respectively, with 11 bases between them. CDR3 sequence reads: CASCPLSGNTIYF. The DNA for the CDR3 is TGTGCCTCATGTCCACTCTCTGGAAACACCATATATTTT.

V usage is TRBV10-2 and J usage is TRBJ1-5, with D perhaps TRBD1 (5 bases). The CDR3 runs 13 residues. V shed 4 bases and J shed 7 bases, with 11 bases lying between them. Germline lookup yields CDR1 WSHSY and CDR2 SAAADI. The CDR3 reads CASSVGGVQPQHF. The CDR3 DNA reads TGCGCCAGCAGTGTTGGAGGGGTCCAGCCCCAGCATTTT.

The chain employs TRBV10-2 and TRBJ1-2, with D hard to call. The CDR3 sequence is 12 residues long. The V end lost 0 bases, the J end lost 7 bases, and 6 bases lay between the germline ends. The germline V gene has CDR1 WSHSY and CDR2 SAAADI. CDR3 residues: CASSESGGGYTF. The CDR3 DNA reads TGCGCCAGCAGTGAGTCGGGAGGTGGCTACACCTTC.

V and J are TRBV30 and TRBJ2-1, with a weak D call TRBD2 (6 bases). The CDR3 has 15 amino acids. The germline V and J ends were trimmed by 3 bases and 0 bases, with 12 bases remaining between them. Germline CDR1 and CDR2: GTSNPN and SVGIG (reference sequence). The CDR3 bases are TGTGCCTGGAGAAGGGCGGGAAACTCCTACAATGAGCAGTTCTTC. Translated: CAWRRAGNSYNEQFF.

The chain uses TRBV28 and TRBJ1-2; D is unclear. The CDR3 spans 11 residues. The ends were cut back, 5 bases at V and 4 bases at J, with 5 bases in the middle. CDR1 is MDHEN, CDR2 SYDVKM, per germline. The DNA of the CDR3 is TGTGCCAGCAGTCCGAGCTATGGCTACACCTTC. Its translation: CASSPSYGYTF.

The chain employs TRBV14 and TRBJ2-7; 7 bases line up with TRBD1. The CDR3 runs 12 residues. Looked up from germline, CDR1 is SGHDN and CDR2 is FVKESK. The junction had 6 bases not matched to a gene; V was cut back by 6 bases and J by 7 bases. In DNA form, the CDR3 reads TGTGCCAGCAGTCCGACAGGGAGTGAGCAGTACTTC. Protein sequence: CASSPTGSEQYF.

This chain joins TRBV14 and TRBJ1-4; unclear D gene. Trimming shortened V by 1 base and J by 8 bases, and 5 bases separated the two germline ends. This CDR3 spans 12 amino acids. Looked up from germline, CDR1 is SGHDN and CDR2 is FVKESK. DNA for the CDR3: TGTGCCAGCAGCCAAGGCGGGGAAAAACTGTTTTTT. Translating gives CASSQGGEKLFF.

The chain combines TRBV7-6 with TRBJ2-7; the D gene is possibly TRBD1 (6 bases). V lost 1 base and J lost 6, with 10 bases in between. CDR1 and CDR2 (germline): SGHVS, FNYEAQ. This CDR3 comprises 13 residues. The CDR3 DNA is TGTGCCAGCAGCTTAGGAACAGGGTTCGAGCAGTACTTC. This codes for CASSLGTGFEQYF.

The V call is TRBV19, the J call TRBJ1-2; 7 nucleotides line up with TRBD1. CDR3 length: 15 amino acids. Germline-derived CDR1 and CDR2 are LNHDA and SQIVND (reference sequence). Germline trimming cut 0 bases from V and 5 bases from J; bases unmatched to any gene: 6. CDR3 bases: TGTGCCAGTAGTATAGATCAAAGCAGGGGGTATGGCTACACCTTC. Its protein product is CASSIDQSRGYGYTF.

This clone was detected only once. The rearrangement joins TRBV6-6 to TRBJ2-7; 11 bases match TRBD2. The germline CDR1 and CDR2 sequences are MNHNY and SVGAGI (reference sequence). V shed 4 bases, J shed 5 bases, and the junction held 7 bases outside the gene matches. This CDR3 is built from 15 residues. CDR3 DNA: TGTGCCAGCAGTTTCCGACTAGCGGGACCGGACGAGCAGTACTTC. It is translated as CASSFRLAGPDEQYF.

CDR3 DNA sequence: TGTGCCACCGGGGCAGGGGCCACCTCTGGGGCCAACGTCCTGACTTTC. The encoded protein is CATGAGATSGANVLTF. The chain joins TRBV28 to TRBJ2-6; a possible D gene is TRBD1 (6 bases). V shed 10 bases and J shed 0 bases, with 16 bases lying between them. Germline CDR1 reads MDHEN; CDR2 reads SYDVKM. This CDR3 has 16 amino acids.

V usage is TRBV19 and J usage is TRBJ1-5; D may be TRBD1 (5 bases). Germline V gene data show CDR1 as LNHDA and CDR2 as SQIVND (reference sequence). V lost 0 bases and J 4 bases, leaving 13 bases between the germline ends. The CDR3 has 16 residues. The CDR3, as DNA: TGTGCCAGTAGTATAGATGGTGGCAGGGTAAATCAGCCCCAGCATTTT. It translates to CASSIDGGRVNQPQHF.

J is TRBJ1-5 and V is TRBV2, with 7 bases aligning to TRBD1. The V gene end was trimmed by 6 bases and the J gene end by 1 base; junction bases not matched to a gene: 6. Germline V gene data show CDR1 as SNHLY and CDR2 as FYNNEI. The length of the CDR3 is 15 residues. The CDR3 DNA reads as TGTGCCAGCAGGTACGACAGGGCGAGCAATCAGCCCCAGCATTTT. Its translation is CASRYDRASNQPQHF. Full variable domain (remainder filled in from reference TRBV2 and TRBJ1-5): EPEVTQTPSHQVTQMGQEVILRCVPISNHLYFYWYRQILGQKVEFLVSFYNNEISEKSEIFDDQFSVERPDGSNFTLKIRSTKLEDSAMYFCASRYDRASNQPQHFGDGTRLSIL.

The V and J genes are TRBV7-2 and TRBJ2-1; 10 bases match TRBD1. The CDR3 contains 15 residues. V gave up 1 base and J gave up 7 bases; unmatched junction bases: 4. Germline CDR1 reads SGHTA; CDR2 reads FQGNSA. The chain's CDR3 is CASSLEGQGVNEQFF. Written as DNA, the CDR3 is TGTGCCAGCAGCTTAGAAGGACAGGGGGTAAATGAGCAGTTCTTC. Complete variable domain (other parts from reference TRBV7-2 and TRBJ2-1): GAGVSQSPSNKVTEKGKDVELRCDPISGHTALYWYRQSLGQGLEFLIYFQGNSAPDKSGLPSDRFSAERTGGSVSTLTIQRTQQEDSAVYLCASSLEGQGVNEQFFGPGTRLTVL.

This clone was recorded only once. This chain links TRBV28 with TRBJ1-5; tentative D call: TRBD1 (6 bases). CDR1 and CDR2 (germline): MDHEN, SYDVKM. The CDR3 sequence is 15 residues long. The V gene lost 6 bases and the J gene lost 7 bases, with 19 bases spanning the gap. This CDR3 reads CASSSPRQAGQPQHF. The DNA of the CDR3 is TGTGCCAGCAGCTCCCCCAGACAGGCCGGGCAGCCCCAGCATTTT.

The chain links TRBV6-7 to TRBJ1-6; 7 nucleotides align to TRBD1. TRBV6-7 qualifies as an ORF whose function is uncertain. Trimming took 2 bases from V and 4 from J; bases not matched to a gene: 8. The CDR3 is 17 amino acids. The CDR3 reads CASSYPRGQHYNSPLHF. The CDR3 DNA reads TGTGCCAGCAGTTACCCCCGGGGACAGCATTATAATTCACCCCTCCACTTT.

CDR3 amino acids: CASSLEGANSPLHF. CDR3 DNA: TGTGCCAGCAGCTTAGAGGGGGCAAATTCACCCCTCCACTTT. The V call is TRBV11-1, the J call TRBJ1-6; TRBD1 aligns across 7 bases. Germline CDR1 is SGHAT and CDR2 is FQDESV (reference sequence). CDR3 size: 14 residues. The V gene end was trimmed by 1 base and the J gene end by 7 bases; junction bases not matched to a gene: 1.

The rearrangement joins TRBV5-1 to TRBJ2-3; D unresolved. V lost 4 bases and J lost 4, with 13 bases in between. The CDR3 consists of 14 residues. CDR1 and CDR2 from the germline V gene are SGHRS and YFSETQ. CDR3 bases: TGCGCCAGCAGCATTAACTTTCTAGCAGATACGCAGTATTTT. It translates to CASSINFLADTQYF.

The CDR3 DNA follows: TGTGCCAGCAGGCGGGAATGGGCCTACAATGAGCAGTTCTTC. Protein sequence: CASRREWAYNEQFF. The chain links TRBV27 to TRBJ2-1; tentative D call: TRBD2 (6 bases). Germline CDR1 reads MNHEY; CDR2 reads SMNVEV (reference sequence). V shed 6 bases and J shed 2 bases, with 11 bases lying between them. The CDR3 is 14 amino acids.

CDR3 sequence reads: CASSPGQGNYGYTF. The CDR3 bases are TGTGCCAGCAGCCCAGGACAGGGTAACTATGGCTACACCTTC. The rearrangement uses TRBV5-4 and TRBJ1-2, with 8 bases fitting TRBD1. Trimming took 4 bases from V and 1 from J; bases not matched to a gene: 3. The germline gives CDR1 SGHNT, CDR2 YYREEE (reference sequence). This CDR3 has 14 residues.

J is TRBJ2-3 and V is TRBV6-6, with unresolved D. This CDR3 spans 14 amino acids. Looked up from germline, CDR1 is MNHNY and CDR2 is SVGAGI (reference sequence). V lost 0 bases to trimming and J lost 3 bases, with 7 bases between them. The CDR3 region is CASSYSRSTDTQYF. The CDR3 DNA reads as TGTGCCAGCAGTTACTCGCGGTCTACAGATACGCAGTATTTT.

The CDR3 sequence: CASSLRDRNTDTQYF. The CDR3 coding sequence is TGTGCCAGCAGTTTGAGGGACAGAAACACAGATACGCAGTATTTT. V usage is TRBV27 and J usage is TRBJ2-3; 7 bases line up with TRBD1. Germline V lookup: CDR1 MNHEY, CDR2 SMNVEV (reference sequence). The CDR3 contains 15 residues. After removal of 3 bases from V and 2 bases from J, the junction contained 5 bases not matched to a gene.

This chain uses TRBV5-5 with TRBJ1-3, with D maybe TRBD1 (5 bases). The CDR3 runs 16 residues. Germline V gene sequence: CDR1 SGHKS, CDR2 YYEKEE (reference sequence). V was pared by 4 bases and J by 0 bases, with 14 bases between. The CDR3 DNA sequence: TGTGCCAGCAGCCCCGTCGGGGGGAGCTCTGGAAACACCATATATTTT. The encoded protein is CASSPVGGSSGNTIYF.

This sequence joins TRBV7-6 and TRBJ1-2; TRBD1 matches 8 bases. Germline V lookup: CDR1 SGHVS, CDR2 FNYEAQ. Losses at the gene ends were 5 bases for V and 8 bases for J; bases not matched to a gene: 7. This CDR3 contains 13 residues. The chain's CDR3 is CASSQDRAGGYTF. The DNA of the CDR3 is TGTGCCAGCAGCCAGGACAGGGCGGGAGGCTACACCTTC.

The chain combines TRBV5-1 with TRBJ2-7; 7 positions match TRBD2. The J segment lost 2 bases and the V segment lost 0 bases, leaving 5 bases of the junction unmatched. The CDR3 length is 15 residues. Per the germline V gene, CDR1 is SGHRS and CDR2 is YFSETQ. The CDR3 spells CASSLGTSITYEQYF. As DNA, the CDR3 is TGCGCCAGCAGCTTGGGGACTAGTATCACCTACGAGCAGTACTTC. The full variable domain, completed using reference TRBV5-1 and TRBJ2-7, is KAGVTQTPRYLIKTRGQQVTLSCSPISGHRSVSWYQQTPGQGLQFLFEYFSETQRNKGNFPGRFSGRQFSNSRSEMNVSTLELGDSALYLCASSLGTSITYEQYFGPGTRLTVT.

This clone was recorded once. This chain uses TRBV7-2 with TRBJ1-5; D is possibly TRBD1 (5 bases). V lost 1 base to trimming and J lost 7 bases, with 14 bases between them. CDR3 length: 15 residues. Germline CDR1 and CDR2: SGHTA and FQGNSA. The CDR3 DNA follows: TGTGCCAGCAGCTTAGTAGGGGAGGTAAACCAGCCCCAGCATTTT. This sequence encodes CASSLVGEVNQPQHF.

The gene calls are TRBV4-2 and TRBJ2-5, with 9 bases aligning to TRBD1. V shed 2 bases, J shed 4 bases, and the junction held 11 bases outside the gene matches. In germline, CDR1 is LGHNA, CDR2 YNFKEQ. This CDR3 spans 17 amino acids. CDR3 loop: CASSQKSGTGIGETQYF. Here the CDR3 DNA reads TGTGCCAGCAGCCAAAAATCCGGGACAGGGATCGGAGAGACCCAGTACTTC.